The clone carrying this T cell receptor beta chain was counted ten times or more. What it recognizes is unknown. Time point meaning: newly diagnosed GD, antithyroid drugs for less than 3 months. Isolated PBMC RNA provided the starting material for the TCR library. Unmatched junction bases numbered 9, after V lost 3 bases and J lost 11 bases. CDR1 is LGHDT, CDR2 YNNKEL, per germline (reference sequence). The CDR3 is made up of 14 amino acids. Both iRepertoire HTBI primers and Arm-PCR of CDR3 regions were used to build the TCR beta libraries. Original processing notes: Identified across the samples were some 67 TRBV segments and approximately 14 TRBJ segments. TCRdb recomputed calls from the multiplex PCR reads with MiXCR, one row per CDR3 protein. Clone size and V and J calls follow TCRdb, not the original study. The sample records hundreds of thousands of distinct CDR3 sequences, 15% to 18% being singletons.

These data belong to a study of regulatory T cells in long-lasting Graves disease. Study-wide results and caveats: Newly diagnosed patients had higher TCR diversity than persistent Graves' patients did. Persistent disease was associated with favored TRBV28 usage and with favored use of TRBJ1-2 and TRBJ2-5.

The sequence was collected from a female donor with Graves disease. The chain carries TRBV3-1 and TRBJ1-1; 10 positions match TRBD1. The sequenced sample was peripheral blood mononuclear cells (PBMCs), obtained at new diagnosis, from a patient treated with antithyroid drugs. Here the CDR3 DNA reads TGTGCCAGCAGCCAGGTGAGACAGGGGGCAAAGGCTTTCTTT. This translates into CASSQVRQGAKAFF.